The next 30 T cell receptor beta chains were all read from a single sample in a study of regulatory T cells in long-lasting Graves disease. Construction of the TCR beta libraries employed iRepertoire HTBI primers in conjunction with Arm-PCR of CDR3 regions. MiXCR, applied by TCRdb to the multiplex PCR reads, yields one record per CDR3 protein. Among roughly 530,000 distinct CDR3 sequences, about 16% were seen once, and the ten largest hold approximately 25%. The time point is: newly diagnosed GD, antithyroid drugs for less than 3 months. With RNA extracted from PBMCs as input, the TCR library was made. This sample also belongs to another study, concerning T cells in Graves' hyperthyroidism and ophthalmopathy.

Specimen: peripheral blood mononuclear cells (PBMCs), collected at new diagnosis, from a patient treated with antithyroid drugs. Receptors originate from a woman aged 35 to 59 with Graves disease.

This clonotype was observed many times. This chain connects TRBV2 to TRBJ1-1; D remains ambiguous. The length of the CDR3 is 13 residues. CDR1 is SNHLY and CDR2 is FYNNEI in the germline V gene. V was clipped by 9 bases and J by 4 bases, with 15 bases between them. CDR3 nucleotides: TGTGCCAGTCTCCGGGAGGCGGGCACTGAAGCTTTCTTT. This translates into CASLREAGTEAFF.

This clonotype was counted a few times. This chain links TRBV18 with TRBJ1-6, with D maybe TRBD1 (6 bases). Deletions cut 3 bases from V and 7 bases from J, with 16 bases between. CDR3 length equals 16 residues. Germline CDR1 and CDR2: KGHSH and LQKENI. This CDR3 is CASSPTTGRVNSPLHF. CDR3 DNA sequence: TGTGCCAGCTCACCCACAACAGGGAGGGTAAATTCACCCCTCCACTTT.

This clonotype appeared a few times. The genes are TRBV19 and TRBJ1-6; 7 nucleotides match TRBD1. Germline V lookup: CDR1 LNHDA, CDR2 SQIVND (reference sequence). The CDR3 length is 14 residues. V lost 7 bases, J lost 11 bases, and 11 bases stayed unmatched. The CDR3 DNA sequence: TGTGCCAGTACTAGGGACAGTGGGAAAACACCCCTCCACTTT. Its translation is CASTRDSGKTPLHF.

This clonotype has just a few counts. The genes are TRBV25-1 and TRBJ2-1; D is perhaps TRBD1 or TRBD2 (7 bases each). Germline CDR1 and CDR2: MGHDK and SYGVNS. The CDR3 spans 15 residues. V lost 5 bases and J 5 bases, leaving 16 bases between the germline ends. DNA for the CDR3: TGTGCCAGCAGTCAAGGGAGGGGGCTCAACAATGAGCAGTTCTTC. It translates to CASSQGRGLNNEQFF.

This clonotype was detected only a few times. V usage is TRBV29-1 and J usage is TRBJ2-5, with D perhaps matching TRBD1 (6 bases). The CDR3 is 16 residues long. V gave up 3 bases and J gave up 4 bases, with 21 bases separating them. Looked up from germline, CDR1 is SQVTM and CDR2 is ANQGSEA. CDR3 region: CSVDFLRGSRGETQYF. The CDR3 nucleotides read TGCAGCGTTGATTTCCTTAGGGGGAGTCGAGGAGAGACCCAGTACTTC.

The V call is TRBV9, the J call TRBJ2-7; 11 nucleotides line up with TRBD1. Germline V CDR1 and CDR2: SGDLS, YYNGEE. J gave up 2 bases and V 0 bases, and 4 bases lay outside the gene matches. The CDR3 covers 16 residues. The CDR3 nucleotides are TGTGCCAGCAGCGTAGGGGTGGGACAGGGGGCCTACGAGCAGTACTTC. As protein: CASSVGVGQGAYEQYF. Looking up the rest from reference TRBV9 and TRBJ2-7 gives the full variable domain: DSGVTQTPKHLITATGQRVTLRCSPRSGDLSVYWYQQSLDQGLQFLIQYYNGEERAKGNILERFSAQQFPDLHSELNLSSLELGDSALYFCASSVGVGQGAYEQYFGPGTRLTVT.

This clonotype was seen at least ten times. Relative to the germline gene, one junction end is altered; a read error may explain this. Here the CDR3 reads CASSLGGGVRASYNEQFF. The CDR3 DNA follows: TGTGCCAGCAGCCTCGGTGGGGGGGTAAGGGCTTCCTACAATGAGCAGTTCTTC. The chain combines TRBV5-1 with TRBJ2-1; 7 bases are shared with TRBD2. There are 18 residues in the CDR3. Germline V gene lookup returns CDR1 SGHRS and CDR2 YFSETQ.

The sample holds a few counts of this clonotype. The rearrangement joins TRBV6-6 to TRBJ2-6; D gene unclear. This CDR3 comprises 16 residues. The V gene lost 3 bases and the J gene lost 4 bases, with 13 bases spanning the gap. Germline values: CDR1 MNHNY, CDR2 SVGAGI (reference sequence). For the CDR3, the DNA is TGTGCCAGCAGTTATATGACACGGTTGGGGGCCAACGTCCTGACTTTC. Protein product: CASSYMTRLGANVLTF.

The table lists this clonotype with many counts. This chain links TRBV20-1 with TRBJ1-1; D is possibly TRBD1 (6 bases). V lost 4 bases to trimming and J lost 0 bases, with 9 bases between them. CDR1 and CDR2 from the germline V gene are DFQATT and SNEGSKA (reference sequence). The CDR3 has 13 amino acids. The CDR3 reads CSANGGMNTEAFF. As DNA, the CDR3 is TGCAGTGCTAATGGGGGCATGAACACTGAAGCTTTCTTT.

This clonotype was seen repeatedly, ten times or more. The J gene is TRBJ1-5, the V gene TRBV6-1; D unclear. With 0 bases removed from V and 4 bases from J, the gap between germline ends came to 4 bases. The length of the CDR3 is 13 residues. Per the germline V gene, CDR1 is MNHNS and CDR2 is SASEGT. The CDR3 loop is CASSEAANQPQHF. CDR3 bases: TGTGCCAGCAGTGAAGCAGCGAATCAGCCCCAGCATTTT.

The J gene is TRBJ1-4, the V gene TRBV7-9; D uncertain. Trimming stripped 1 base from V and 7 bases from J, with 13 bases between. This CDR3 has 15 residues. Germline-derived CDR1 and CDR2 are SEHNR and FQNEAQ (reference sequence). CDR3 protein: CASSLVSGSLEKLFF. DNA of the CDR3: TGTGCCAGCAGCTTAGTTTCCGGATCCCTTGAAAAACTGTTTTTT.

This clonotype was seen ten or more times. V gene TRBV20-1 combines with J gene TRBJ2-1; 14 bases align to TRBD2. Germline assignment: CDR1 DFQATT and CDR2 SNEGSKA (reference sequence). CDR3 length equals 18 residues. Trimming took 2 bases from V and 0 from J; bases not matched to a gene: 6. The CDR3 nucleotides read TGCAGTGCTAGATGGACTAGCGGGGGGACCCCCTCCTACAATGAGCAGTTCTTC. It yields the protein CSARWTSGGTPSYNEQFF.

The chain uses TRBV6-5 and TRBJ2-2, with 8 bases identical to TRBD2. V gave up 2 bases and J gave up 0 bases; unmatched junction bases: 5. The CDR3 sequence is 17 residues long. The germline V gene encodes CDR1 MNHEY and CDR2 SVGAGI. CDR3 sequence: CASSYPRGGPNTGELFF. The CDR3 DNA reads as TGTGCCAGCAGTTACCCTCGGGGGGGACCGAACACCGGGGAGCTGTTTTTT.

This clonotype was seen only once. The rearrangement uses TRBV6-2 or TRBV6-3 and TRBJ1-3, with D tentatively TRBD1 (6 bases). The CDR3 sequence is 14 residues long. The germline CDR1 and CDR2 sequences are MNHEY and SVGEGT. V shed 5 bases and J shed 4 bases, with 12 bases lying between them. CDR3 protein: CASSQWGAGNTIYF. Written as DNA, the CDR3 is TGTGCCAGCAGTCAGTGGGGGGCAGGAAACACCATATATTTT.

This clonotype was detected many times. V is TRBV7-9 and J is TRBJ2-3, with a possible D match to TRBD1 (6 bases). Trimming cost V 3 bases and J 3 bases, with 10 bases left between them. This CDR3 is built from 14 residues. The germline CDR1 and CDR2 sequences are SEHNR and FQNEAQ (reference sequence). In nucleotides, the CDR3 is TGTGCCAGCAGCTTTGGCCAGGGGACAGATACGCAGTATTTT. Its translation: CASSFGQGTDTQYF.

This chain joins TRBV6-1 and TRBJ1-1, with 9 bases matching TRBD1. Germline trimming cut 8 bases from V and 5 bases from J; bases unmatched to any gene: 12. This CDR3 comprises 15 residues. Germline CDR1 reads MNHNS; CDR2 reads SASEGT. The CDR3 sequence is CASGPGTGSVTEAFF. The CDR3, as DNA: TGTGCCAGCGGCCCCGGGACAGGGTCGGTTACTGAAGCTTTCTTT.

V gene TRBV15 combines with J gene TRBJ1-3; 7 positions match TRBD1. The CDR3 is made up of 15 amino acids. The germline CDR1 and CDR2 sequences are LNHNV and YYDKDF (reference sequence). The J segment lost 2 bases and the V segment lost 0 bases, leaving 1 base of the junction unmatched. The CDR3 DNA follows: TGTGCCACCAGCAGAGACAGGGGGGCTGGAAACACCATATATTTT. Translation: CATSRDRGAGNTIYF.

The chain carries TRBV9 and TRBJ2-7; TRBD1 matches at 8 bases. Germline V gene sequence: CDR1 SGDLS, CDR2 YYNGEE. Trimming cost V 2 bases and J 9 bases; bases outside gene matches: 22. There are 18 residues in the CDR3. CDR3 amino acids: CASSVGQAGDSKTRGQYF. DNA for the CDR3: TGTGCCAGCAGCGTGGGACAGGCAGGGGACTCAAAAACCCGAGGGCAGTACTTC.

The table lists this clonotype with a few counts. CDR3 sequence: CASSPGTGGTPQHF. CDR3 bases: TGCGCCAGCAGCCCGGGGACAGGGGGCACGCCCCAGCATTTT. V gene TRBV5-1 combines with J gene TRBJ1-5; the match to TRBD1 covers 12 bases. CDR3 length: 14 residues. Trimming at V came to 4 bases and at J to 9 bases, leaving 5 bases not matched to a gene. Germline V lookup: CDR1 SGHRS, CDR2 YFSETQ.

This chain links TRBV18 with TRBJ2-7, with 8 bases aligning to TRBD2. After removal of 0 bases from V and 4 bases from J, the junction contained 8 bases not matched to a gene. CDR1 and CDR2 (germline): KGHSH, LQKENI. This CDR3 spans 16 amino acids. CDR3 in DNA: TGTGCCAGCTCACCACCTAACAGCGGGGGAATATACGAGCAGTACTTC. Its translation: CASSPPNSGGIYEQYF. The full variable domain, its missing parts supplied by reference TRBV18 and TRBJ2-7, is NAGVMQNPRHLVRRRGQEARLRCSPMKGHSHVYWYRQLPEEGLKFMVYLQKENIIDESGMPKERFSAEFPKEGPSILRIQQVVRGDSAAYFCASSPPNSGGIYEQYFGPGTRLTVT.

Remarks on this clonotype: At one end, the junction sequence differs from germline, possibly due to a read error. V is TRBV6-2 or TRBV6-3 and J is TRBJ2-5, with 8 bases lining up with TRBD2. Germline CDR1 is MNHEY and CDR2 is SVGEGT. CDR3 length: 12 residues. The CDR3 DNA reads TGTGCCAGCAGTTCCTCCCAGCGGGGGATACTTTTC. Protein: CASSSSQRGILF.

The rearrangement links TRBV19 to TRBJ1-5; 7 bases map to TRBD1. Germline V gene sequence: CDR1 LNHDA, CDR2 SQIVND (reference sequence). Unmatched junction bases numbered 9, after V lost 5 bases and J lost 5 bases. This CDR3 has 15 residues. DNA for the CDR3: TGTGCCAGTAGTCTAAGGGACAGAGTGTATCAGCCCCAGCATTTT. Amino acid sequence: CASSLRDRVYQPQHF.

The table lists this clonotype with a few counts. A much larger clone is a single base away; this may be a read error. This rearrangement joins TRBV7-3 to TRBJ2-3, with 9 bases lining up with TRBD2. This CDR3 contains 13 residues. The germline V gene encodes CDR1 SGHTA and CDR2 FQGTGA. CDR3 loop: CVSSGGSTDTQYF. Written as DNA, the CDR3 is TGTGTCAGCAGCGGGGGGAGCACAGATACGCAGTATTTT. Looking up the rest from reference TRBV7-3 and TRBJ2-3 gives the full variable domain: GAGVSQTPSNKVTEKGKYVELRCDPISGHTALYWYRQSLGQGPEFLIYFQGTGAADDSGLPNDRFFAVRPEGSVSTLKIQRTERGDSAVYLCVSSGGSTDTQYFGPGTRLTVL.

This clonotype was found many times. V usage is TRBV20-1 and J usage is TRBJ1-1, with 7 bases aligning to TRBD1. Unmatched junction bases numbered 11, after V lost 8 bases and J lost 2 bases. There are 14 residues in the CDR3. Per the germline V gene, CDR1 is DFQATT and CDR2 is SNEGSKA (reference sequence). Here the CDR3 DNA reads TGCAGTCCCAACTCCGGGACAGCCAACACTGAAGCTTTCTTT. This gives the protein CSPNSGTANTEAFF.

The chain employs TRBV27 and TRBJ1-2, with D unresolved. V lost 6 bases and J 7 bases, leaving 15 bases between the germline ends. This CDR3 is built from 13 residues. The germline CDR1 and CDR2 sequences are MNHEY and SMNVEV (reference sequence). The CDR3 DNA is TGTGCCAGCAGGCCCGTTCGACGGGCTGGCTACACCTTC. Translating it yields CASRPVRRAGYTF.

This clonotype was observed many times. The chain uses TRBV12-3 or TRBV12-4 and TRBJ2-3; a weak D match, TRBD1 (5 bases). The V and J ends lost 6 bases and 2 bases respectively, with 12 bases between them. The CDR3 is 14 residues long. CDR3: CASSPRVNTDTQYF. The DNA for the CDR3 is TGTGCCAGCAGCCCCAGGGTCAACACAGATACGCAGTATTTT.

This clonotype was detected a few times. The chain recombines TRBV7-9 with TRBJ2-7; no clear D gene. CDR3 length: 14 residues. Germline CDR1 reads SEHNR; CDR2 reads FQNEAQ (reference sequence). V was pared by 1 base and J by 3 bases, with 10 bases between. CDR3 loop: CASSLEQPNYEQYF. CDR3 coding DNA: TGTGCCAGCAGCTTAGAACAACCCAACTACGAGCAGTACTTC.

This clonotype was observed a few times. V and J are TRBV13 and TRBJ2-6; no definite D call. In germline, CDR1 is PRHDT, CDR2 FYEKMQ (reference sequence). V lost 8 bases to trimming and J lost 0 bases, with 5 bases between them. This CDR3 spans 13 amino acids. CDR3: CASEYSGANVLTF. CDR3 nucleotide sequence: TGTGCCAGCGAATACTCTGGGGCCAACGTCCTGACTTTC.

This clonotype was observed a few times. The V call is TRBV6-1, the J call TRBJ1-2; D remains unclear. V lost 6 bases, J lost 7 bases, and 9 bases lay in between. This CDR3 is 11 amino acids long. Germline CDR1 is MNHNS and CDR2 is SASEGT. CDR3 region: CASSRYLGYTF. The CDR3 nucleotides read TGTGCCAGCAGCCGCTACCTTGGCTACACCTTC.

This clonotype has only a few counts. The rearrangement links TRBV4-1 to TRBJ1-1; D unresolved. The CDR3 is made up of 15 amino acids. The V gene's germline CDR1 is MGHRA and CDR2 YSYEKL. With 3 bases removed from V and 1 base from J, the gap between germline ends came to 12 bases. CDR3 nucleotide sequence: TGCGCCAGCAGCCACCTAATTAGGTCGAACACTGAAGCTTTCTTT. Translation: CASSHLIRSNTEAFF.